This record concerns one T cell receptor (beta chain) sequence. In the study's own analysis: Estimation of nucleated cell counts was performed using reference gene primer amplification. The data were produced by immunoSEQ multiplex PCR, yet TCRdb's version contains in-frame clones alone and is incomplete. V, J and clone size are those of that table, while D and trimming were read from the DNA. In the table there are 470,000 or so clones, roughly 87% of which are singletons. This sample stems from a study of blood T cell repertoires in COVID-19. About the study: PBMCs, B-cell-depleted T cells, or T cells were the source of the cDNA or gDNA that made up the material.

The CDR3 has 15 residues. V was cut by 0 bases and J by 6 bases, with 13 bases left in between. Germline V gives CDR1 SGDLS, CDR2 YYNGEE. The V gene is TRBV9, the J gene TRBJ2-1, with D possibly being TRBD2 (6 bases). Sequenced: PBMCs or T cells enriched from blood (not recorded which). This clonotype originated in a woman in her late teens or twenties with acute COVID-19. DNA for the CDR3: TGTGCCAGCAGCGTAGAAGGAGGGCTTCCCAATGAGCAGTTCTTC. Translated: CASSVEGGLPNEQFF.